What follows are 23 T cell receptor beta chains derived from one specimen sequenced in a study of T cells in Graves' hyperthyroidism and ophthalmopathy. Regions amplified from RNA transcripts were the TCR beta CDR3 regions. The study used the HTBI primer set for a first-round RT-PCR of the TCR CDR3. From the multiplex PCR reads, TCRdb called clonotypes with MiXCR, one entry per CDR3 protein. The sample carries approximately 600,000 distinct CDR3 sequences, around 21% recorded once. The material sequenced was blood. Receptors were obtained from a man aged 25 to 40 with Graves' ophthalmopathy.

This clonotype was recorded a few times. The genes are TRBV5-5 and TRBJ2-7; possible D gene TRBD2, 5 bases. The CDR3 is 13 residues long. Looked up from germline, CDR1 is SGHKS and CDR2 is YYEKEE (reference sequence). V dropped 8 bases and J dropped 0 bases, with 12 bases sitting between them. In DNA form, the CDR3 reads TGTGCCAGTAGAGGGCCGGGCTCCTACGAGCAGTACTTC. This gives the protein CASRGPGSYEQYF. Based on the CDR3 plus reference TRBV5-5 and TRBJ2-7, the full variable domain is DAGVTQSPTHLIKTRGQQVTLRCSPISGHKSVSWYQQVLGQGPQFIFQYYEKEERGRGNFPDRFSARQFPNYSSELNVNALLLGDSALYLCASRGPGSYEQYFGPGTRLTVT.

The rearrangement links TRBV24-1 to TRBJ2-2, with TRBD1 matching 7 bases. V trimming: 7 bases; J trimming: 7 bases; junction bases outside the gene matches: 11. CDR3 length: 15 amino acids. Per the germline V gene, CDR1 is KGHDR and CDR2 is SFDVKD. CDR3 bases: TGTGCCACCAGACTTAACACAGGGGAATACGGGGAGCTGTTTTTT. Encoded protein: CATRLNTGEYGELFF.

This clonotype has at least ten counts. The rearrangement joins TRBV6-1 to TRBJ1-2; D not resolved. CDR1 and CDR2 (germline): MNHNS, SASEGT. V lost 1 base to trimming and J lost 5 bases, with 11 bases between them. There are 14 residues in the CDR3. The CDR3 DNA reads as TGTGCCAGCAGTGAAGGGGGAGTGAGGTATGGCTACACCTTC. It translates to CASSEGGVRYGYTF.

CDR3 amino acids: CASSQGQQATIQYF. CDR3 sequence (DNA): TGTGCCAGCTCCCAGGGACAGCAAGCGACCATTCAGTACTTC. The chain combines TRBV18 with TRBJ2-4; 7 positions match TRBD1. CDR1 and CDR2 (germline): KGHSH, LQKENI. CDR3 length equals 14 residues. J was trimmed by 9 bases and V by 6 bases; bases with no gene match: 11. The full variable domain, in which reference TRBV18 and TRBJ2-4 provide the parts outside the CDR3, is NAGVMQNPRHLVRRRGQEARLRCSPMKGHSHVYWYRQLPEEGLKFMVYLQKENIIDESGMPKERFSAEFPKEGPSILRIQQVVRGDSAAYFCASSQGQQATIQYFGAGTRLSVL.

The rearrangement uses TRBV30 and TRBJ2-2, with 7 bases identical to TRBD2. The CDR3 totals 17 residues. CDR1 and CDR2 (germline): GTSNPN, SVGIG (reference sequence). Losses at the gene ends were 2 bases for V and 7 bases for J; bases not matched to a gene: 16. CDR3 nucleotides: TGTGCCTGGAGTAGATCGGTGGGAGGGCCCTCTAACGGGGAGCTGTTTTTT. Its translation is CAWSRSVGGPSNGELFF.

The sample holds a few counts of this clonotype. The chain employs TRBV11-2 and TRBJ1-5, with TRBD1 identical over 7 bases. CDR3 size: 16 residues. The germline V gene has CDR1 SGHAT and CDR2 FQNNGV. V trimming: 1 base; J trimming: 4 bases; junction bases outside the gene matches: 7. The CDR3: CASSLGRGELNQPQHF. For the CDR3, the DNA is TGTGCCAGCAGCTTAGGCAGGGGGGAATTGAATCAGCCCCAGCATTTT.

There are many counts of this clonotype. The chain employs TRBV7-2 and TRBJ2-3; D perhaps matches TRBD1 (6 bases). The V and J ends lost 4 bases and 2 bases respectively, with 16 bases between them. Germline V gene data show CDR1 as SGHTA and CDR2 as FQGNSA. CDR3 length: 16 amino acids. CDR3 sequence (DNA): TGTGCCAGCAGCTCACGAGGACAGATAAACACAGATACGCAGTATTTT. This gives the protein CASSSRGQINTDTQYF.

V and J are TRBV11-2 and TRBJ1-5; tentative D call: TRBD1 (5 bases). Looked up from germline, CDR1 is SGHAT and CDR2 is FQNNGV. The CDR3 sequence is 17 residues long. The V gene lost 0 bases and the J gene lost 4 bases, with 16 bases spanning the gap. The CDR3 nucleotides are TGTGCCAGCAGCTTAGATAGCGCAGGGAGAAAGAATCAGCCCCAGCATTTT. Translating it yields CASSLDSAGRKNQPQHF. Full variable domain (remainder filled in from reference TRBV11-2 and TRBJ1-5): EAGVAQSPRYKIIEKRQSVAFWCNPISGHATLYWYQQILGQGPKLLIQFQNNGVVDDSQLPKDRFSAERLKGVDSTLKIQPAKLEDSAVYLCASSLDSAGRKNQPQHFGDGTRLSIL.

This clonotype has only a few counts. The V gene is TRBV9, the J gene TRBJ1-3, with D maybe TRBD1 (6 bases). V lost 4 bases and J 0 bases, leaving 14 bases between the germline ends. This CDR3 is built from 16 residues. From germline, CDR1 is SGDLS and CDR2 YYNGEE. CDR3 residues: CASSPSGQSSGNTIYF. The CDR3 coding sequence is TGTGCCAGCAGCCCATCAGGACAGAGCTCTGGAAACACCATATATTTT.

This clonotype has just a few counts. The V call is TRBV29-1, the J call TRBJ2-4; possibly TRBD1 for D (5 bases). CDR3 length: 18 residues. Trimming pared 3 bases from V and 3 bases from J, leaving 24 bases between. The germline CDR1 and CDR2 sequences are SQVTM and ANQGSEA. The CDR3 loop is CSVDRPPGRNQGKNIQYF. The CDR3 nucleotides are TGCAGCGTTGACAGGCCCCCCGGGCGTAACCAGGGCAAAAACATTCAGTACTTC.

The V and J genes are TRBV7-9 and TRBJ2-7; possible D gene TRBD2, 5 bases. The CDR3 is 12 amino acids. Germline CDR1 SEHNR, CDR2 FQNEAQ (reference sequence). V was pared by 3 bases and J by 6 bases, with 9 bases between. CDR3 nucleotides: TGTGCCAGCAGCTTGATGGAGGCCGAGCAGTACTTC. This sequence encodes CASSLMEAEQYF.

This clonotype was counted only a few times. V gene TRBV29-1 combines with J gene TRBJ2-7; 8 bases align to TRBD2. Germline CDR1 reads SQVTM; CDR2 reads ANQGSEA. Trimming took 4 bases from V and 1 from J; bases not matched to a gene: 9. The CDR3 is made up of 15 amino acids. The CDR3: CSVGQRLARSYEQYF. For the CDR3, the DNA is TGCAGCGTTGGCCAACGACTAGCGAGGTCCTACGAGCAGTACTTC.

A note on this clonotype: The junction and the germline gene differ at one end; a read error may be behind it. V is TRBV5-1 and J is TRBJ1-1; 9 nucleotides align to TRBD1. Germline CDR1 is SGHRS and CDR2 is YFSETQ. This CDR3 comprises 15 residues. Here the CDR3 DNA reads TGTGCCAGCAGCCCTCCGGGACAGGGCGTGCCTGAAGCTTTCTTT. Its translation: CASSPPGQGVPEAFF.

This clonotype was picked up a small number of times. CDR3 nucleotide sequence: TGTGCCAGCAGCCAAGGGACAGGGGCGCGTGGAAACACCATATATTTT. This sequence encodes CASSQGTGARGNTIYF. J is TRBJ1-3 and V is TRBV3-1; 9 bases line up with TRBD1. The CDR3 totals 16 residues. Germline V CDR1 and CDR2: LGHDT, YNNKEL (reference sequence). V lost 1 base, J lost 3 bases, and 4 bases stayed unmatched.

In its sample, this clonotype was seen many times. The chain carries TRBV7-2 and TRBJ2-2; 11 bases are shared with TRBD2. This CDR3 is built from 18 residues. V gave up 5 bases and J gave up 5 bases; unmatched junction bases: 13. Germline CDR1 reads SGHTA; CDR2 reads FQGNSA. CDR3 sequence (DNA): TGTGCCAGCAGCCGTAGAACTAGCGGGAGCCCCTTAACCGGGGAGCTGTTTTTT. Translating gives CASSRRTSGSPLTGELFF.

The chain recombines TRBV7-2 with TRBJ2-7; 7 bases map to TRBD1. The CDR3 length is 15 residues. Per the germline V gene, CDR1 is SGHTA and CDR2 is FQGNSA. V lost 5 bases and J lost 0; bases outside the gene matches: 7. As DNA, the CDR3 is TGTGCCAGCAGCCATTCCGGGACAGCCTCCTACGAGCAGTACTTC. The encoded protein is CASSHSGTASYEQYF.

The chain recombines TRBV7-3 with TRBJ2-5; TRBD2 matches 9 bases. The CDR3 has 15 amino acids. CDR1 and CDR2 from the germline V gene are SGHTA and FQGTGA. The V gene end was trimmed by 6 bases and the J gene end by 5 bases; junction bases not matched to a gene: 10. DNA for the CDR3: TGTGCCAGCAGTCCTAGCGGGACCTCCGGGGAGACCCAGTACTTC. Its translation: CASSPSGTSGETQYF. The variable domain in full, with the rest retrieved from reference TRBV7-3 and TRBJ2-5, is GAGVSQTPSNKVTEKGKYVELRCDPISGHTALYWYRQSLGQGPEFLIYFQGTGAADDSGLPNDRFFAVRPEGSVSTLKIQRTERGDSAVYLCASSPSGTSGETQYFGPGTRLLVL.

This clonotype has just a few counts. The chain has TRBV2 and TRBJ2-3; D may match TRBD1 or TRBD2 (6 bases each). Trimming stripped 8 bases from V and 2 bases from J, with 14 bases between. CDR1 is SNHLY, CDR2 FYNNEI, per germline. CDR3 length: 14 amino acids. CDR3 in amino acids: CASGGLAATDTQYF. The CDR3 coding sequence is TGTGCCAGCGGGGGGCTAGCCGCCACAGATACGCAGTATTTT.

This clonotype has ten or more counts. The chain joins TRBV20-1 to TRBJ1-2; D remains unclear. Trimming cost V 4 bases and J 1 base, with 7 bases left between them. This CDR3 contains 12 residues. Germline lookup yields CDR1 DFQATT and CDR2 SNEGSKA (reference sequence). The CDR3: CSAKGFNYGYTF. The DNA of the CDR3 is TGCAGTGCTAAGGGCTTTAACTATGGCTACACCTTC.

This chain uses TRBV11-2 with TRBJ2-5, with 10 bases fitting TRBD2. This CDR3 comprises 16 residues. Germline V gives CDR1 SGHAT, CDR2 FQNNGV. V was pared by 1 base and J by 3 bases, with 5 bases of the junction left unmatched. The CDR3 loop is CASSLVLAGNEETQYF. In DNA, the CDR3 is TGTGCCAGCAGCTTAGTACTAGCGGGAAACGAAGAGACCCAGTACTTC.

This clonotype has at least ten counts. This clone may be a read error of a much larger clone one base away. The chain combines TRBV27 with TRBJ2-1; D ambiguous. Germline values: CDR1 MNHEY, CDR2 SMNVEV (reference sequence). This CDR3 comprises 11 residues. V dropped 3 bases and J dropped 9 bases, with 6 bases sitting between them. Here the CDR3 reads CASSFGSEQFF. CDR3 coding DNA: TGTGCCAGCAGTTTCGGCAGTGAGCAGTTCTTC.

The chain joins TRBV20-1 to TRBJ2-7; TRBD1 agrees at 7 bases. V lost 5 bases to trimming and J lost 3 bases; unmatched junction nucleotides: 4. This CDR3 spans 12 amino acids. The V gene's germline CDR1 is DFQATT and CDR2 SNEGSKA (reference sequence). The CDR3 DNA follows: TGCAGTGCTCCTTGGGACAGCTACGAGCAGTACTTC. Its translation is CSAPWDSYEQYF.

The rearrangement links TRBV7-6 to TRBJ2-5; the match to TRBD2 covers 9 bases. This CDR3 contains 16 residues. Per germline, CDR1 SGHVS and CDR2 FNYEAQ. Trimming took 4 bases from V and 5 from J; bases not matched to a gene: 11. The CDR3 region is CASSSNAGLAEETQYF. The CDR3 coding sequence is TGTGCCAGCAGCTCAAACGCGGGACTAGCTGAGGAGACCCAGTACTTC.